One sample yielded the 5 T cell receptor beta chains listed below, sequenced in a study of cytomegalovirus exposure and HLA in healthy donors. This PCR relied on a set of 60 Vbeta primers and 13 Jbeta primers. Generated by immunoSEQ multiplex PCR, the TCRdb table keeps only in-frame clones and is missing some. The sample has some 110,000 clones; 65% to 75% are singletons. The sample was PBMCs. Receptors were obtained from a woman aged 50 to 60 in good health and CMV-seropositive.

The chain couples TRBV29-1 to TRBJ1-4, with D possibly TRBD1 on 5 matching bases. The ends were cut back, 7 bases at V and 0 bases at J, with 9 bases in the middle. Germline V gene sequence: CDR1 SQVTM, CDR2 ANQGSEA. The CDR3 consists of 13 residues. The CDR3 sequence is CSAGGSTNEKLFF. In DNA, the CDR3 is TGCAGCGCCGGGGGGTCAACTAATGAAAAACTGTTTTTT. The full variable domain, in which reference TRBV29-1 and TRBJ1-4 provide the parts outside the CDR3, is SAVISQKPSRDICQRGTSLTIQCQVDSQVTMMFWYRQQPGQSLTLIATANQGSEATYESGFVIDKFPISRPNLTFSTLTVSNMSPEDSSIYLCSAGGSTNEKLFFGSGTQLSVL.

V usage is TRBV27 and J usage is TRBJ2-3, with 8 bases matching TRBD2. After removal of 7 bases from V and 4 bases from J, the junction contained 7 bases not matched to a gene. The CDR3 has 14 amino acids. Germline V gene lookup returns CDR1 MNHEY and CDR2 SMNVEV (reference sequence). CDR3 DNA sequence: TGTGCCAGCACCAACGGACTAGCCTCAGATACGCAGTATTTT. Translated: CASTNGLASDTQYF.

The CDR3 bases are TGTGCCACGACACGGGGGGGGCTCGGCACCGGGGAGCTGTTTTTT. It yields the protein CATTRGGLGTGELFF. This chain connects TRBV6-5 to TRBJ2-2; TRBD2 matches 8 bases. Germline V gives CDR1 MNHEY, CDR2 SVGAGI. V lost 10 bases, J lost 4 bases, and 11 bases stayed unmatched. The CDR3 spans 15 residues.

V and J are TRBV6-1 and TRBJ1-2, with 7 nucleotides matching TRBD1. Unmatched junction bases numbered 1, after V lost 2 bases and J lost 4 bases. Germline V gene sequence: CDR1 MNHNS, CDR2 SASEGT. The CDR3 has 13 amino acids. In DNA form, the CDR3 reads TGTGCCAGCAGTGAACAGGGGGGCTATGGCTACACCTTC. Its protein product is CASSEQGGYGYTF.

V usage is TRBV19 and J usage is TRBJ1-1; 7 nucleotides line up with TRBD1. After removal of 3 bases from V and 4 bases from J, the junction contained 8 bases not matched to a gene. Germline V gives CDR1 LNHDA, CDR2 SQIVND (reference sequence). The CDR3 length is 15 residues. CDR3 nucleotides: TGTGCCAGTAGTATCCCCCTAGGGGGCTTCACTGAAGCTTTCTTT. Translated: CASSIPLGGFTEAFF.